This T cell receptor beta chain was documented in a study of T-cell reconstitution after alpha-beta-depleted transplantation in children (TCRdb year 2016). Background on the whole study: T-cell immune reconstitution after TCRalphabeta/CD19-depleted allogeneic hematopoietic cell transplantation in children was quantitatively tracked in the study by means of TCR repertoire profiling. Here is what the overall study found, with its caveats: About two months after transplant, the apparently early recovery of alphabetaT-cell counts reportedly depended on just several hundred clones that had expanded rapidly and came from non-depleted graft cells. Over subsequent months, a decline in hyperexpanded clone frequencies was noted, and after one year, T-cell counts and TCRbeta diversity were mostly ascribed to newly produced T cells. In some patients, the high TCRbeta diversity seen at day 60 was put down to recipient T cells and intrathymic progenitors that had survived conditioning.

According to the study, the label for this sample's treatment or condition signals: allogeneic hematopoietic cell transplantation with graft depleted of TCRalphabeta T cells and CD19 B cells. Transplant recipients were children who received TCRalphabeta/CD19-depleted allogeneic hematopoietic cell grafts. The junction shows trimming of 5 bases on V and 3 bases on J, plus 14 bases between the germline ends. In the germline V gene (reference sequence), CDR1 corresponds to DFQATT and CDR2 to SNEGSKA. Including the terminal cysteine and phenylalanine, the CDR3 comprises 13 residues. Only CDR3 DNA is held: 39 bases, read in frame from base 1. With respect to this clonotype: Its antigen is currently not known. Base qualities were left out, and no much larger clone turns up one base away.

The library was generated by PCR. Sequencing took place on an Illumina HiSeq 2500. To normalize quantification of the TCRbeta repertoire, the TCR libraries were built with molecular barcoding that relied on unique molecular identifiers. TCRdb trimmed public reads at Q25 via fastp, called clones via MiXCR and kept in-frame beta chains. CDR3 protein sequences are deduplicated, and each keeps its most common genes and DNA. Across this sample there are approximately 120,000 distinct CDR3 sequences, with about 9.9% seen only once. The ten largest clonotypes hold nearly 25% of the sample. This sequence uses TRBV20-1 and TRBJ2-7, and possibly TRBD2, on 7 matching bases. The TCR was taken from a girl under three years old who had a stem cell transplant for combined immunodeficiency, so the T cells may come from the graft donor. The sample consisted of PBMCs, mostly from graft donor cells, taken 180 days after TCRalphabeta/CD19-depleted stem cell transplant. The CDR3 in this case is CSAPLGGHYEQYF. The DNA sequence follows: TGCAGTGCTCCCCTGGGGGGGCACTACGAGCAGTACTTC.